Listed here are 27 T cell receptor beta chains from one sample, sequenced in a study of T cell changes during pregnancy in multiple sclerosis. The method was immunoSEQ multiplex PCR; TCRdb's version includes in-frame clones alone and lacks a portion of them. The sample includes 35,000 or so clones, approximately 89% of them seen just once. The starting material was CD4+ T cells from peripheral blood mononuclear cells, obtained after pregnancy. Receptors originate from a female donor in good health, enrolled as a control in a pregnancy study.

The gene calls are TRBV7-9 and TRBJ2-5; 8 bases are shared with TRBD1. Germline V CDR1 and CDR2: SEHNR, FQNEAQ (reference sequence). CDR3 length equals 15 residues. V was clipped by 5 bases and J by 4 bases; unmatched bases: 9. CDR3 loop: CASSPGQGEGETQYF. For the CDR3, the DNA is TGTGCCAGCAGCCCTGGACAGGGTGAAGGAGAGACCCAGTACTTC.

The chain is built from TRBV6-1 and TRBJ2-2; 10 bases are shared with TRBD1. The length of the CDR3 is 15 residues. Looked up from germline, CDR1 is MNHNS and CDR2 is SASEGT. With V trimmed by 5 bases and J by 7 bases, 7 bases remained unmatched. The CDR3 region is CASSMRDRGGGELFF. The CDR3 coding sequence is TGTGCCAGCAGTATGCGGGACAGGGGAGGCGGGGAGCTGTTTTTT.

This clone has a handful of counts. The chain recombines TRBV9 with TRBJ1-1; maybe TRBD1 (5 bases). The CDR3 covers 15 residues. V was pared by 3 bases and J by 4 bases, with 16 bases between. In germline, CDR1 is SGDLS, CDR2 YYNGEE. CDR3 nucleotides: TGTGCCAGCAGCGGAGGGACTCTGGGGAGCACTGAAGCTTTCTTT. The encoded protein is CASSGGTLGSTEAFF.

The sample holds one count of this clone. In DNA, the CDR3 is TGCGCCAGCAGCTTGGCAGGGACTAGCGATAGGTATTTT. This translates into CASSLAGTSDRYF. The V gene is TRBV5-1, the J gene TRBJ2-3; 10 positions match TRBD2. Looked up from germline, CDR1 is SGHRS and CDR2 is YFSETQ. The CDR3 spans 13 residues. V gave up 0 bases and J gave up 14 bases; unmatched junction bases: 6.

The V gene is TRBV28, the J gene TRBJ2-3, with TRBD1 as a possible D gene (5 bases). There are 15 residues in the CDR3. Germline-derived CDR1 and CDR2 are MDHEN and SYDVKM. Between the trimmed V and J ends, which lost 6 bases and 2 bases, there was a span of 15 bases. CDR3 coding DNA: TGTGCCAGCAGAAATGGGGCGGATTCCACAGATACGCAGTATTTT. Translating it yields CASRNGADSTDTQYF.

The J gene is TRBJ2-7, the V gene TRBV19; TRBD1 aligns across 10 bases. Germline CDR1 LNHDA, CDR2 SQIVND (reference sequence). The CDR3 contains 12 residues. After removal of 7 bases from V and 5 bases from J, the junction contained 2 bases not matched to a gene. The CDR3 sequence is CASKTGGHEQYF. In DNA, the CDR3 is TGTGCCAGTAAGACAGGGGGCCACGAGCAGTACTTC. Based on the CDR3 plus reference TRBV19 and TRBJ2-7, the full variable domain is DGGITQSPKYLFRKEGQNVTLSCEQNLNHDAMYWYRQDPGQGLRLIYYSQIVNDFQKGDIAEGYSVSREKKESFPLTVTSAQKNPTAFYLCASKTGGHEQYFGPGTRLTVT.

The genes are TRBV5-6 and TRBJ1-2, with TRBD1 matching over 8 bases. V lost 6 bases, J lost 0 bases, and 13 bases stayed unmatched. Germline CDR1 and CDR2: SGHDT and YYEEEE. The CDR3 covers 17 residues. CDR3 loop: CASIVHIQGGTNYGYTF. Written as DNA, the CDR3 is TGTGCCAGCATCGTTCACATACAGGGGGGAACTAACTATGGCTACACCTTC.

The chain recombines TRBV28 with TRBJ2-1; perhaps TRBD1 as D (6 bases). Trimming shortened V by 5 bases and J by 2 bases, and 13 bases separated the two germline ends. CDR1 MDHEN and CDR2 SYDVKM come from the germline V gene. This CDR3 contains 15 residues. The CDR3 is CASSETGNPYNEQFF. The CDR3, as DNA: TGTGCCAGCAGTGAGACAGGTAACCCCTACAATGAGCAGTTCTTC.

Remarks on this clone: This may arise from a read error, as a much more abundant clone is one base away. The chain links TRBV27 to TRBJ1-6; 8 positions match TRBD1. The CDR3 is made up of 12 amino acids. V was pared by 5 bases and J by 9 bases, with 0 bases of the junction left unmatched. In germline, CDR1 is MNHEY, CDR2 SMNVEV (reference sequence). CDR3 region: CASSQGASPLHF. The DNA for the CDR3 is TGTGCCAGCAGTCAGGGGGCTTCACCCCTCCACTTT.

The chain combines TRBV23-1 with TRBJ1-5; D remains unclear. TRBV23-1 belongs to the ORF category, with a function that is uncertain. V was trimmed by 0 bases and J by 7 bases, leaving 4 bases between them. This CDR3 region has 12 residues. CDR3 sequence reads: CASSQSQQPQHF. The CDR3 nucleotides are TGCGCCAGCAGTCAATCGCAGCAGCCCCAGCATTTT.

The chain carries TRBV6-6 and TRBJ1-5, with TRBD1 matching over 7 bases. Germline trimming cut 6 bases from V and 0 bases from J; bases unmatched to any gene: 8. Germline lookup yields CDR1 MNHNY and CDR2 SVGAGI (reference sequence). This CDR3 comprises 16 residues. CDR3 sequence reads: CASSSVGQTSNQPQHF. For the CDR3, the DNA is TGTGCCAGCAGCTCCGTGGGACAGACTAGCAATCAGCCCCAGCATTTT.

The chain recombines TRBV5-4 with TRBJ1-1, with 11 nucleotides matching TRBD1. Per the germline V gene, CDR1 is SGHNT and CDR2 is YYREEE (reference sequence). The trim removed 4 bases at V and 1 base at J, leaving 3 bases unmatched. This CDR3 is 15 amino acids long. CDR3 DNA: TGTGCCAGCAGCGGACAGGGGGCGCGGAACACTGAAGCTTTCTTT. It is translated as CASSGQGARNTEAFF.

The table lists this clone with a few counts. The chain employs TRBV2 and TRBJ1-6; the match to TRBD1 covers 7 bases. Germline CDR1 reads SNHLY; CDR2 reads FYNNEI. This CDR3 contains 15 residues. The junction had 8 bases not matched to a gene; V was cut back by 4 bases and J by 8 bases. CDR3 bases: TGTGCCAGCAGTGCCCCGACAGGGTGGGATTCACCCCTCCACTTT. As protein: CASSAPTGWDSPLHF.

The chain carries TRBV7-2 and TRBJ1-6; 9 bases fit TRBD1. This CDR3 is 16 amino acids long. Germline-derived CDR1 and CDR2 are SGHTA and FQGNSA. V gave up 1 base and J gave up 6 bases; unmatched junction bases: 4. The CDR3 protein is CASSLGTGASNSPLHF. The CDR3, as DNA: TGTGCCAGCAGCTTAGGGACAGGGGCCAGTAATTCACCCCTCCACTTT. Drawing the rest from reference TRBV7-2 and TRBJ1-6, the complete variable domain is GAGVSQSPSNKVTEKGKDVELRCDPISGHTALYWYRQSLGQGLEFLIYFQGNSAPDKSGLPSDRFSAERTGGSVSTLTIQRTQQEDSAVYLCASSLGTGASNSPLHFGNGTRLTVT.

The V call is TRBV19, the J call TRBJ1-5, with 10 nucleotides matching TRBD1. Per the germline V gene, CDR1 is LNHDA and CDR2 is SQIVND (reference sequence). The CDR3 length is 14 residues. V shed 10 bases, J shed 7 bases, and the junction held 10 bases outside the gene matches. The CDR3 bases are TGTGCCACCAAGACAGGGGGCAGTGGGCAGCCCCAGCATTTT. This translates into CATKTGGSGQPQHF.

The chain links TRBV6-1 to TRBJ1-5; 8 positions match TRBD1. This CDR3 spans 14 amino acids. V lost 2 bases, J lost 6 bases, and 3 bases stayed unmatched. Germline V gives CDR1 MNHNS, CDR2 SASEGT. CDR3 loop: CASSETGGGQPQHF. CDR3 sequence (DNA): TGTGCCAGCAGTGAAACAGGGGGAGGTCAGCCCCAGCATTTT.

V and J are TRBV29-1 and TRBJ2-3, with 9 bases identical to TRBD2. This CDR3 comprises 13 residues. V was clipped by 7 bases and J by 4 bases; unmatched bases: 6. The germline V gene has CDR1 SQVTM and CDR2 ANQGSEA. The chain's CDR3 is CSAGGGAADTQYF. The CDR3 bases are TGCAGCGCTGGCGGGGGGGCCGCAGATACGCAGTATTTT.

The chain has TRBV19 and TRBJ1-5; the match to TRBD1 covers 11 bases. The CDR3 consists of 14 residues. Per the germline V gene, CDR1 is LNHDA and CDR2 is SQIVND (reference sequence). Trimming cost V 8 bases and J 6 bases; bases outside gene matches: 6. The CDR3: CASSGTGGVQPQHF. The CDR3 DNA reads as TGTGCCAGTTCCGGGACAGGGGGAGTTCAGCCCCAGCATTTT. Combining the CDR3 with reference TRBV19 and TRBJ1-5 gives the whole variable domain DGGITQSPKYLFRKEGQNVTLSCEQNLNHDAMYWYRQDPGQGLRLIYYSQIVNDFQKGDIAEGYSVSREKKESFPLTVTSAQKNPTAFYLCASSGTGGVQPQHFGDGTRLSIL.

The DNA of the CDR3 is TGTGCCAGCAGCGTAACAGGGGTTAATGAAAAACTGTTTTTT. Translated, it gives CASSVTGVNEKLFF. V and J are TRBV9 and TRBJ1-4; 7 nucleotides match TRBD1. After removal of 1 base from V and 4 bases from J, the junction contained 1 base not matched to a gene. The CDR3 runs 14 residues. Germline values: CDR1 SGDLS, CDR2 YYNGEE.

This chain joins TRBV19 and TRBJ1-2; TRBD1 matches 7 bases. Germline assignment: CDR1 LNHDA and CDR2 SQIVND (reference sequence). With V trimmed by 4 bases and J by 7 bases, 6 bases remained unmatched. The CDR3 length is 13 residues. The CDR3 protein is CASSSQGGSGYTF. Here the CDR3 DNA reads TGTGCCAGTAGTAGCCAGGGGGGTTCTGGCTACACCTTC.

This rearrangement joins TRBV7-6 to TRBJ1-2; 10 bases are shared with TRBD1. CDR1 is SGHVS, CDR2 FNYEAQ, per germline. The CDR3 is 14 amino acids. V was clipped by 0 bases and J by 5 bases; unmatched bases: 0. The CDR3: CASSLADRGYGYTF. The CDR3 bases are TGTGCCAGCAGCTTAGCGGACAGGGGGTATGGCTACACCTTC. Combining the CDR3 with reference TRBV7-6 and TRBJ1-2 gives the whole variable domain GAGVSQSPRYKVTKRGQDVALRCDPISGHVSLYWYRQALGQGPEFLTYFNYEAQQDKSGLPNDRFSAERPEGSISTLTIQRTEQRDSAMYRCASSLADRGYGYTFGSGTRLTVV.

CDR3 amino acids: CASSPPGQGAGEQFF. The CDR3 DNA reads TGTGCCAGCAGCCCCCCGGGACAGGGGGCGGGTGAGCAGTTCTTC. The chain combines TRBV7-9 with TRBJ2-1, with 12 bases lining up with TRBD1. Germline V gives CDR1 SEHNR, CDR2 FQNEAQ (reference sequence). There are 15 residues in the CDR3. V trimming: 5 bases; J trimming: 9 bases; junction bases outside the gene matches: 8.

The chain combines TRBV19 with TRBJ1-4; D call uncertain. The CDR3 is made up of 16 amino acids. Between the trimmed V and J ends, which lost 10 bases and 8 bases, there was a span of 26 bases. Germline values: CDR1 LNHDA, CDR2 SQIVND (reference sequence). This chain's CDR3 is CATTPPSLSFGEKLFF. In DNA form, the CDR3 reads TGTGCCACCACACCGCCCTCTCTCTCCTTCGGGGAAAAACTGTTTTTT.

The chain joins TRBV10-3 to TRBJ2-1, with 7 nucleotides matching TRBD2. The germline CDR1 and CDR2 sequences are ENHRY and SYGVKD. V lost 1 base and J lost 8; bases outside the gene matches: 8. CDR3 length: 15 residues. This chain's CDR3 is CAISELGGDSDEQFF. The CDR3 DNA is TGTGCCATCAGTGAGTTGGGAGGGGACTCAGATGAGCAGTTCTTC.

V is TRBV7-6 and J is TRBJ2-7; TRBD2 matches at 10 bases. The junction had 4 bases not matched to a gene; V was cut back by 5 bases and J by 3 bases. Germline-derived CDR1 and CDR2 are SGHVS and FNYEAQ. This CDR3 spans 14 amino acids. The CDR3 coding sequence is TGTGCCAGCAGCCGGACTAGCGGATTCTACGAGCAGTACTTC. This translates into CASSRTSGFYEQYF.

The rearrangement links TRBV11-1 to TRBJ2-3; 8 bases match TRBD1. The CDR3 spans 16 residues. V dropped 5 bases and J dropped 1; count of bases not matched to a gene: 8. CDR1 is SGHAT, CDR2 FQDESV, per germline (reference sequence). Here the CDR3 reads CASSRRATGGTDTQYF. The CDR3 DNA is TGTGCCAGCAGCCGACGCGCGACAGGGGGCACAGATACGCAGTATTTT.

The chain combines TRBV6-6 with TRBJ1-3; weak D call: TRBD1 (5 bases). Between the trimmed V and J ends, which lost 2 bases and 4 bases, there was a span of 9 bases. The CDR3 is made up of 14 amino acids. Germline lookup yields CDR1 MNHNY and CDR2 SVGAGI (reference sequence). The CDR3 coding sequence is TGTGCCAGCAGTTACGAAGGGGAAGGAAACACCATATATTTT. This gives the protein CASSYEGEGNTIYF.